This T cell receptor (beta chain) came from a study of blood T cell repertoires in COVID-19. This clone was seen only once. CDR3 length: 13 residues. The germline V and J ends were trimmed by 3 bases and 4 bases, with 4 bases remaining between them. CDR1 is MNHEY and CDR2 is SMNVEV in the germline V gene (reference sequence). Sequenced by immunoSEQ multiplex PCR; TCRdb stores in-frame clones only, minus some. The sample shows around 65,000 clones, about 86% of them seen only once. This TCR was sampled from a human donor in a cohort sampled during active COVID-19. Sequenced sample: peripheral blood. The V call is TRBV27, the J call TRBJ2-6; unclear D gene. The CDR3 region has the DNA TGTGCCAGCAGTTTTGGCGGGGCCAACGTCCTGACTTTC. It translates to CASSFGGANVLTF.